This T cell receptor beta chain was observed in a study of control samples from healthy donors and cancer patients (dated by TCRdb to the early 2020s). Library prep was done by the immunoSEQ multiplex PCR assay. The immuneACCESS repertoire file appears here via TCRdb, limited to in-frame rearrangements. These files lack a portion of the clones; in checked studies, under half of the deficit traces to unresolved V genes, and the cause of the others is not known. The sample data list approximately 160,000 clones, and more than 85% of these were observed just once. Roughly 0.7% of the sample comes from the top ten. V is clipped by 1 base and J by 1 base, and the sequence between their germline boundaries is 11 bases long. The cysteine opens and the phenylalanine closes a CDR3 of 16 amino acids. Only the CDR3 DNA is retained, 48 bases long and in frame from the first base. From a lookup of the germline V gene, CDR1 and CDR2 are MDHEN and SYDVKM.

Turning to this clone: The specificity of this receptor is unknown. Base qualities are missing; no much larger clone stands one base away.

The chain is assembled from TRBV28 and TRBJ1-5; the D segment could be TRBD1, given 6 matching bases. The sample was blood. This receptor was obtained from a woman under 40 in good health. The sequenced DNA: TGTGCCAGCAGTTTATTCTTCGGACAGAGCAATCAGCCCCAGCATTTT. It specifies CASSLFFGQSNQPQHF.